The next 8 T cell receptor beta chains were all read from a single sample in a study of CD4 T cells in relation to SARS-CoV-2 and coronaviruses. Only in-frame clones appear in the TCRdb table, and some are missing; sequencing was by immunoSEQ multiplex PCR. The repertoire holds tens of thousands of clones, with about 95% as singletons. CD4+ T cells from unexposed donors were obtained before the COVID-19 pandemic (2011-2018). The sequencing sample was made of naive CD4+ T cells from PBMCs. Subset of the sample: naive CD4+ T cells isolated by negative enrichment. Receptors originate from a human donor in good health.

The rearrangement uses TRBV28 and TRBJ2-1, with D possibly TRBD2 on 6 matching bases. The CDR3 is made up of 12 amino acids. The germline V gene encodes CDR1 MDHEN and CDR2 SYDVKM. Trimming left V 6 bases short and J 10 bases short, with 13 bases between. CDR3 nucleotide sequence: TGTGCCAGCAGGTCGGGAGCGGGCGAGCAGTTCTTC. Protein product: CASRSGAGEQFF.

The CDR3, as DNA: TGCGCCAGCAGCTTGGAGCTAGGACAGCGGGCGGGGAATGAGCAGTTCTTC. It is translated as CASSLELGQRAGNEQFF. V usage is TRBV5-1 and J usage is TRBJ2-1; D may be TRBD1 or TRBD2 (6 bases each). V was clipped by 0 bases and J by 7 bases, with 20 bases between them. This CDR3 is built from 17 residues. From germline, CDR1 is SGHRS and CDR2 YFSETQ. The variable domain in full, with the rest retrieved from reference TRBV5-1 and TRBJ2-1, is KAGVTQTPRYLIKTRGQQVTLSCSPISGHRSVSWYQQTPGQGLQFLFEYFSETQRNKGNFPGRFSGRQFSNSRSEMNVSTLELGDSALYLCASSLELGQRAGNEQFFGPGTRLTVL.

This clone was seen just once. The chain recombines TRBV4-2 with TRBJ2-1; D is undetermined. CDR1 and CDR2 from the germline V gene are LGHNA and YNFKEQ. V was pared by 2 bases and J by 4 bases, with 21 bases between. CDR3 length equals 18 residues. This CDR3 reads CASSQRIVKPPAYNEQFF. CDR3 nucleotides: TGTGCCAGCAGCCAAAGAATCGTTAAGCCCCCAGCTTACAATGAGCAGTTCTTC.

The chain is built from TRBV25-1 and TRBJ2-7, with 11 bases identical to TRBD2. The CDR3 is 14 amino acids. CDR1 and CDR2 from the germline V gene are MGHDK and SYGVNS. The J segment lost 3 bases and the V segment lost 6 bases, leaving 4 bases of the junction unmatched. CDR3 loop: CASRAGTSGYEQYF. In nucleotides, the CDR3 is TGTGCCAGCAGAGCCGGGACTAGCGGCTACGAGCAGTACTTC.

The gene calls are TRBV11-2 and TRBJ1-1; tentative D call: TRBD1 (5 bases). This CDR3 is 16 amino acids long. V lost 4 bases, J lost 5 bases, and 20 bases lay in between. Germline V gives CDR1 SGHAT, CDR2 FQNNGV. Here the CDR3 DNA reads TGTGCCAGCAGCTCGGGATTGGCAGGGAGGGGAACTGAAGCTTTCTTT. Its protein product is CASSSGLAGRGTEAFF.

The CDR3 sequence is CASSLVSQERKTQYF. CDR3 nucleotides: TGTGCCAGCAGCTTAGTTTCTCAGGAAAGGAAGACCCAGTACTTC. The chain employs TRBV7-9 and TRBJ2-5; D is unclear. Trimming removed 1 base from V and 6 bases from J, with 15 bases in between. Germline CDR1 SEHNR, CDR2 FQNEAQ (reference sequence). This CDR3 has 15 amino acids. The entire variable domain, with the rest obtained from reference TRBV7-9 and TRBJ2-5, is as follows: DTGVSQNPRHKITKRGQNVTFRCDPISEHNRLYWYRQTLGQGPEFLTYFQNEAQLEKSRLLSDRFSAERPKGSFSTLEIQRTEQGDSAMYLCASSLVSQERKTQYFGPGTRLLVL.

The genes are TRBV7-6 and TRBJ2-1, with 9 nucleotides matching TRBD2. The junction had 5 bases not matched to a gene; V was cut back by 5 bases and J by 3 bases. This CDR3 region has 15 residues. Germline loops: CDR1 SGHVS, CDR2 FNYEAQ. The CDR3 protein is CASSPGLAVYNEQFF. As DNA, the CDR3 is TGTGCCAGCAGCCCGGGACTAGCAGTCTACAATGAGCAGTTCTTC.

This chain uses TRBV3-1 (or the pseudogene TRBV3-2) with TRBJ2-5, with 7 bases matching TRBD2. The CDR3 extends over 14 amino acids. Looked up from germline, CDR1 is LGHDT and CDR2 is YNNKEL (reference sequence). V was pared by 6 bases and J by 7 bases, with 11 bases of the junction left unmatched. CDR3 sequence (DNA): TGTGCCAGCAGAAACCCGCTGTCGGGAGGGACCCAGTACTTC. It yields the protein CASRNPLSGGTQYF.